These 17 T cell receptor beta chains came from one sample sequenced in a study of T cells expressing NK-cell markers (dated by TCRdb to between 2020 and 2021). The library was built by means of 5' RACE. The run used an Illumina HiSeq 2000. Through TCRdb reprocessing, the reads give one entry per CDR3 protein sequence; DNA is omitted. This sample's records show about 440,000 distinct CDR3 sequences. The top ten constitute under 7.5% of the sample. Sequencing input: blood T cells: a sorted CD56 or NKG2C T cell subset, CD4+ or CD8+ T cells, or bulk PBMC T cells (not recorded which). The receptors shown here come from a woman between 18 and 70 years old in good health.

The V call is TRBV29-1, the J call TRBJ1-2. The CDR3 covers 13 residues. The V gene's germline CDR1 is SQVTM and CDR2 ANQGSEA. CDR3 residues: CSVAVGGDYGYTF.

The rearrangement uses TRBV5-1 and TRBJ2-7; without DNA, the TCRdb call of TRBD1 cannot be checked. The CDR3 loop spans 15 amino acids. Germline V gene data show CDR1 as SGHRS and CDR2 as YFSETQ. The CDR3 spells CASSQDRVGIYEQYF.

The V gene is TRBV12-3 or TRBV12-4, the J gene TRBJ1-3. This CDR3 region has 14 residues. Here the CDR3 reads CASRLDYRGNTIYF.

This chain links TRBV5-1 with TRBJ2-4; TCRdb lists TRBD1, though no DNA is available to test this call. This CDR3 has 16 amino acids. The V gene's germline CDR1 is SGHRS and CDR2 YFSETQ. The CDR3 loop reads CASSAGTGGAQNIQYF.

J is TRBJ2-7 and V is TRBV27; the TCRdb call, TRBD2, lacks DNA for checking. Per germline, CDR1 MNHEY and CDR2 SMNVEV (reference sequence). CDR3 length equals 18 residues. Here the CDR3 reads CASNPAVGGRSEPYEQYF.

The genes are TRBV5-4 and TRBJ1-2. The CDR3 sequence is 13 residues long. Germline CDR1 and CDR2: SGHNT and YYREEE (reference sequence). The CDR3 reads CASSLAAGGGYTF. Supplemented by reference TRBV5-4 and TRBJ1-2, the full variable domain reads ETGVTQSPTHLIKTRGQQVTLRCSSQSGHNTVSWYQQALGQGPQFIFQYYREEENGRGNFPPRFSGLQFPNYSSELNVNALELDDSALYLCASSLAAGGGYTFGSGTRLTVV.

The chain combines TRBV29-1 with TRBJ2-3; TCRdb reports TRBD1, a call that lacks DNA to check it against. The germline V gene encodes CDR1 SQVTM and CDR2 ANQGSEA. The CDR3 covers 13 residues. This chain's CDR3 is CSVAGGESDTQYF.

The chain carries TRBV6-1 and TRBJ2-6. Per the germline V gene, CDR1 is MNHNS and CDR2 is SASEGT. CDR3 length: 14 residues. The CDR3 sequence: CASQRNSGANVLTF.

The genes are TRBV12-3 or TRBV12-4 and TRBJ2-4; TCRdb outputs TRBD2, but without DNA this stays unchecked. This CDR3 is built from 14 residues. CDR3 amino acids: CASSLGGNFGIQYF.

The chain employs TRBV20-1 and TRBJ2-4; TCRdb outputs TRBD1, but without DNA this stays unchecked. CDR1 and CDR2 from the germline V gene are DFQATT and SNEGSKA (reference sequence). The CDR3 covers 19 residues. The CDR3 here is CSAHRRDPQAPYYKNIQYF.

CDR3 region: CASRGGDSSYNEQFF. This chain connects TRBV27 to TRBJ2-1; there is no DNA to check the TCRdb D call of TRBD2. The CDR3 has 15 residues. CDR1 is MNHEY, CDR2 SMNVEV, per germline (reference sequence).

The chain recombines TRBV7-3 with TRBJ2-1; TCRdb calls TRBD2, which cannot be checked without DNA. Per germline, CDR1 SGHTA and CDR2 FQGTGA. The length of the CDR3 is 14 residues. Here the CDR3 reads CASSAGGGGDEQFF.

This chain connects TRBV12-3 or TRBV12-4 to TRBJ2-2. The CDR3 contains 16 residues. This chain's CDR3 is CASSLWRYANTGELFF.

The chain has TRBV20-1 and TRBJ1-2. Germline CDR1 is DFQATT and CDR2 is SNEGSKA (reference sequence). CDR3 size: 18 residues. This CDR3 is CSAPLGTGRTSANYGYTF.

V and J are TRBV6-1 and TRBJ2-2. Germline V gene sequence: CDR1 MNHNS, CDR2 SASEGT. CDR3 length equals 16 residues. This CDR3 reads CASSGHRTDNTGELFF.

V and J are TRBV7-2 and TRBJ2-1; TCRdb names TRBD2, which stays unverified in the absence of DNA. The CDR3 consists of 16 residues. CDR1 and CDR2 (germline): SGHTA, FQGNSA. This CDR3 reads CASSTPSGGRYNEQFF.

J is TRBJ2-7 and V is TRBV18. CDR3 length: 15 residues. Germline V CDR1 and CDR2: KGHSH, LQKENI. The chain's CDR3 is CASSPRTGSLYEQYF.